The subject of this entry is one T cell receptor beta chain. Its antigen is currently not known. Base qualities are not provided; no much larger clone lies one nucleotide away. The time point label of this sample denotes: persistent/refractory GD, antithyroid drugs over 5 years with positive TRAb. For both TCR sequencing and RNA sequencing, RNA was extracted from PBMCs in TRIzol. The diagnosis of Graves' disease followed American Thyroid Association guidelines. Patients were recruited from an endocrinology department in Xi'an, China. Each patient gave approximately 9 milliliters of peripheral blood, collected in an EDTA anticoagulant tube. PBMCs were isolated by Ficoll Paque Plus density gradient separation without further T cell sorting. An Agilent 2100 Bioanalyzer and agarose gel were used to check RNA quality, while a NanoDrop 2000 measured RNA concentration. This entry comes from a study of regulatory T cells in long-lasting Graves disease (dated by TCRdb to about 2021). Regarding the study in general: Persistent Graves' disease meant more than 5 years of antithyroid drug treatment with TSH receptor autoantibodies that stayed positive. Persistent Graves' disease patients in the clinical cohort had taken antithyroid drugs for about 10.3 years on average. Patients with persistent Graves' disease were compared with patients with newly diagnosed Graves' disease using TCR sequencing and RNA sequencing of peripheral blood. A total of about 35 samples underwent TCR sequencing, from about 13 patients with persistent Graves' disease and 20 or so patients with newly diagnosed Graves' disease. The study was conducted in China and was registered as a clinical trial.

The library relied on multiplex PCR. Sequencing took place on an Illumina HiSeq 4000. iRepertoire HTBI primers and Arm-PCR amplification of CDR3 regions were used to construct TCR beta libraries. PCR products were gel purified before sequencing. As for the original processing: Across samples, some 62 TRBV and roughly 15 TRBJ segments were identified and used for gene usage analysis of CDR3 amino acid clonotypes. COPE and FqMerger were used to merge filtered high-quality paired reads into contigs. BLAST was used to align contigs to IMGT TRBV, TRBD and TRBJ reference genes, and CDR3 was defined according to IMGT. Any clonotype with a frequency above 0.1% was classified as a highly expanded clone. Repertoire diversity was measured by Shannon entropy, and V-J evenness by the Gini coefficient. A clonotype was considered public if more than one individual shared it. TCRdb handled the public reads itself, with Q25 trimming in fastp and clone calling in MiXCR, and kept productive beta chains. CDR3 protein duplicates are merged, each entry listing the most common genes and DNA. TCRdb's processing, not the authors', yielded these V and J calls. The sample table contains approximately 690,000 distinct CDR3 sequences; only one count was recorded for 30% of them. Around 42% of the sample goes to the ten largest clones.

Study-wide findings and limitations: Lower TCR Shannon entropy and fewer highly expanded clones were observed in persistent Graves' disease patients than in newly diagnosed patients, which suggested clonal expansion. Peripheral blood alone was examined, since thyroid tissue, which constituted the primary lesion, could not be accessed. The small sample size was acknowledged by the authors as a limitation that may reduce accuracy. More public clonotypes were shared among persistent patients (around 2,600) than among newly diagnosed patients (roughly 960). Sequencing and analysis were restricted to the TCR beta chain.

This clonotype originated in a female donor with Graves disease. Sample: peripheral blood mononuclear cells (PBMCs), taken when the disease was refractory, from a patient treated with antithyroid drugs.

The nucleotide sequence is TGTGCCAGCAACGCAGTAGAGGGGGCAAACTACGAGCAGTACTTC. The resulting protein is CASNAVEGANYEQYF. The rearranged segments are TRBV6-1 and TRBJ2-7, and 7 bases in between align with TRBD1. The CDR3 spans 15 residues, from the cysteine through the phenylalanine. The DNA shown is the 45-base CDR3, in frame from base 1. CDR1 MNHNS and CDR2 SASEGT were looked up in the germline V gene. For this chain, trimming is 7 bases at the V end and 3 bases at the J end, and the number of junction bases without a gene match is 12.